This TCR beta chain was sequenced for a study of vaccination and CD4 T cells after COVID-19. As for the study in general: Six males and four females, two of them Hispanic, were enrolled as convalescents. Overlapping peptides covering the spike proteins of SARS-CoV-2, HCoV-NL63, HCoV-OC43 and HCoV-229E were added to stimulate cells.

Between the trimmed V and J ends, which lost 8 bases and 8 bases, there was a span of 15 bases. Looked up from germline, CDR1 is SGHAT and CDR2 is FQNNGV. The CDR3 covers 12 residues. With the Oncomine TCR Beta short-read assay, DNA from cultured CD4+ T cells was sequenced. TCRdb re-derived calls from the PCR reads in MiXCR, one entry per CDR3 protein. Of almost 15,000 distinct CDR3 sequences listed, over 60% are singletons. Study-wide findings and caveats: Convalescent patients gained a median 86.3% of their reactive clones only post-vaccination.

Specified treatment: approximately nine-day PBMC culture with coronavirus spike peptide pools or control peptides (ViraFEST assay). Only a few counts were recorded for this clonotype. Its antigen is not identified. The TCR comes from a human donor who had recovered from COVID-19. The rearrangement joins TRBV11-2 to TRBJ1-2; no firm D call. Sequencing input: CD4+ T cells from blood, cultured in vitro. The CDR3 bases are TGTGCCAGCTCAAAAGGGCCCTGGGGCTACACCTTC. This gives the protein CASSKGPWGYTF.